This TCR beta chain was recorded in a study of CD8 T cells in ankylosing spondylitis. This clonotype was counted between two and nine times. Via MiXCR, TCRdb re-called the 5' RACE reads, giving one row per CDR3 protein. The sample has 250,000 to 350,000 distinct CDR3 sequences; roughly 20% are singletons. Germline V gene data show CDR1 as SGHVS and CDR2 as FNYEAQ. Trimming removed 8 bases from V and 2 bases from J; junction bases left unmatched: 3. The CDR3 sequence is 14 residues long. The origin of this receptor is a female donor with ankylosing spondylitis or in good health (not recorded which). This rearrangement joins TRBV7-6 to TRBJ2-6, with 7 bases lining up with TRBD2. The sequencing sample was made of blood, either unsorted or a sorted T cell fraction (not recorded which). The CDR3 spells CASGGGAGANVLTF. The CDR3 bases are TGTGCCAGCGGTGGGGGGGCTGGGGCCAACGTCCTGACTTTC.